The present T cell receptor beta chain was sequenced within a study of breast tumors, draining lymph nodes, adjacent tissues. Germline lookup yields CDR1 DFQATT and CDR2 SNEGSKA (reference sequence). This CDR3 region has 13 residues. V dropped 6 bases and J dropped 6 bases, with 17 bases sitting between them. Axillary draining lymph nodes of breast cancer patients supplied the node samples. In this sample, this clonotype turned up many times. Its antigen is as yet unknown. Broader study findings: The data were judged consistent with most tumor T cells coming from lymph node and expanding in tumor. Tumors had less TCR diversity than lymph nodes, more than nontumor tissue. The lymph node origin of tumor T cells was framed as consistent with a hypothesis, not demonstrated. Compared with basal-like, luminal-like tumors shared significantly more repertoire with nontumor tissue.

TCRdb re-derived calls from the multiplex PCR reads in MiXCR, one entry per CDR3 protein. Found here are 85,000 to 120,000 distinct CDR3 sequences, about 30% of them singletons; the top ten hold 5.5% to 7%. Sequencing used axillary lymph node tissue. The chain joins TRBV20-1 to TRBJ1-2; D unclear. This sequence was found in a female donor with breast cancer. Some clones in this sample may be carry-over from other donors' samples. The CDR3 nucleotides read TGCAGTGCCAGCTTCTGGGGATTTGATGGCTACACCTTC. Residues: CSASFWGFDGYTF.